These 27 T cell receptor beta chains were all obtained from the same sample, sequenced in a study of cytomegalovirus exposure and HLA in healthy donors. The PCR made use of 60 Vbeta and 13 Jbeta primers. Only in-frame clones appear in the TCRdb table, and some are missing; sequencing was by immunoSEQ multiplex PCR. This table has some 170,000 clones, around 77% appearing once. The material sequenced was PBMCs. These receptors all come from a woman aged 25 to 39 in good health and CMV-seronegative.

V is TRBV10-2 and J is TRBJ2-2; 9 bases line up with TRBD2. V shed 3 bases and J 7 bases; nucleotides not matched to a gene: 6. CDR3 length: 15 residues. Per germline, CDR1 WSHSY and CDR2 SAAADI. The CDR3 sequence is CASSDGGRGNGELFF. DNA for the CDR3: TGCGCCAGCAGTGATGGCGGGAGGGGAAACGGGGAGCTGTTTTTT.

The rearrangement uses TRBV9 and TRBJ1-5, with a tentative D call TRBD1 (6 bases). The CDR3 runs 13 residues. Germline CDR1 reads SGDLS; CDR2 reads YYNGEE. V lost 4 bases, J lost 6 bases, and 11 bases lay in between. In DNA, the CDR3 is TGTGCCAGCAGCCCGGACAGTGTTCAGCCCCAGCATTTT. Protein sequence: CASSPDSVQPQHF.

This clone was counted only a few times. The genes are TRBV28 and TRBJ1-2, with D possibly being TRBD1 (6 bases). Trimming removed 6 bases at V and 4 bases at J, with 18 bases between. CDR3 length equals 15 residues. CDR1 MDHEN and CDR2 SYDVKM come from the germline V gene. In DNA form, the CDR3 reads TGTGCCAGCAGCCTTCCGAGGGGGGGACCCTATGGCTACACCTTC. It translates to CASSLPRGGPYGYTF.

The rearrangement joins TRBV19 to TRBJ2-1; the match to TRBD2 covers 15 bases. Germline assignment: CDR1 LNHDA and CDR2 SQIVND (reference sequence). The trim removed 6 bases at V and 9 bases at J, leaving 12 bases unmatched. The CDR3 length is 17 residues. The CDR3 sequence: CASRLPGTSGGIGEQFF. CDR3 coding DNA: TGTGCCAGTAGACTCCCCGGGACTAGCGGGGGGATTGGTGAGCAGTTCTTC.

The V and J genes are TRBV7-9 and TRBJ2-5, with 12 positions matching TRBD2. V lost 4 bases and J lost 0; bases outside the gene matches: 6. The CDR3 has 17 residues. CDR1 and CDR2 from the germline V gene are SEHNR and FQNEAQ (reference sequence). The CDR3: CASSYYGTSGYQETQYF. The CDR3 DNA follows: TGTGCCAGCAGCTACTACGGGACTAGCGGGTACCAAGAGACCCAGTACTTC.

The chain is built from TRBV4-2 and TRBJ1-6; D is uncertain. V was clipped by 4 bases and J by 8 bases, with 18 bases between them. Germline loops: CDR1 LGHNA, CDR2 YNFKEQ. The CDR3 extends over 16 amino acids. This CDR3 is CASSPDVGSGDSPLHF. The CDR3 DNA reads as TGTGCCAGCAGCCCAGATGTTGGTAGCGGAGATTCACCCCTCCACTTT.

This CDR3 reads CASSQQGVFPNTEAFF. CDR3 DNA: TGTGCCAGCAGTCAACAGGGGGTATTCCCTAACACTGAAGCTTTCTTT. The J gene is TRBJ1-1, the V gene TRBV11-2, with TRBD1 identical over 8 bases. Germline values: CDR1 SGHAT, CDR2 FQNNGV. This CDR3 has 16 amino acids. Unmatched junction bases numbered 11, after V lost 6 bases and J lost 2 bases.

DNA for the CDR3: TGTGCCAGCAGTTCCCGCGTAGATAATTTAGATACGCAGTATTTT. It translates to CASSSRVDNLDTQYF. The chain couples TRBV27 to TRBJ2-3, with no clear D. The CDR3 extends over 15 amino acids. Germline assignment: CDR1 MNHEY and CDR2 SMNVEV (reference sequence). V was clipped by 4 bases and J by 5 bases, with 16 bases between them.

This clone turned up a few times. The V gene is TRBV6-5, the J gene TRBJ2-5, with unresolved D. Trimming pared 6 bases from V and 2 bases from J, leaving 10 bases between. The CDR3 extends over 13 amino acids. In germline, CDR1 is MNHEY, CDR2 SVGAGI. The CDR3 loop is CASSVPGQETQYF. CDR3 nucleotide sequence: TGTGCCAGCAGCGTTCCAGGACAAGAGACCCAGTACTTC.

J is TRBJ1-1 and V is TRBV30, with D possibly TRBD1 on 6 matching bases. Germline loops: CDR1 GTSNPN, CDR2 SVGIG (reference sequence). The CDR3 has 13 residues. V was cut by 1 base and J by 2 bases, with 8 bases left in between. The CDR3 region is CAWSEDSNTEAFF. CDR3 in DNA: TGTGCCTGGAGTGAGGACAGTAACACTGAAGCTTTCTTT.

The chain carries TRBV27 and TRBJ2-5; TRBD1 is a possible D gene (6 bases). Germline values: CDR1 MNHEY, CDR2 SMNVEV (reference sequence). This CDR3 is built from 13 residues. V was clipped by 8 bases and J by 4 bases, with 14 bases between them. CDR3 sequence (DNA): TGTGCCAGCGGATCGAGGGGGAGAGAGACCCAGTACTTC. It yields the protein CASGSRGRETQYF.

The genes are TRBV18 and TRBJ2-7; 7 bases fit TRBD2. The germline V gene has CDR1 KGHSH and CDR2 LQKENI. With 3 bases clipped from V and 6 bases from J, the junction kept 8 bases outside the gene matches. This CDR3 region has 14 residues. DNA for the CDR3: TGTGCCAGCTCACCCGGCTCGGGGGGAAGCGAGCAGTACTTC. This encodes CASSPGSGGSEQYF.

The chain is built from TRBV28 and TRBJ1-4; D call uncertain. Trimming removed 1 base from V and 7 bases from J, with 7 bases in between. Germline lookup yields CDR1 MDHEN and CDR2 SYDVKM. This CDR3 has 13 amino acids. The CDR3 sequence is CASSLLGGEKLFF. The CDR3 coding sequence is TGTGCCAGCAGTTTATTAGGCGGTGAAAAACTGTTTTTT.

CDR3 amino acids: CASSLPTTDTQYF. For the CDR3, the DNA is TGTGCCAGCAGCCTCCCGACTACAGATACGCAGTATTTT. The chain couples TRBV7-2 to TRBJ2-3; D uncertain. Trimming stripped 5 bases from V and 3 bases from J, with 9 bases between. This CDR3 contains 13 residues. Germline values: CDR1 SGHTA, CDR2 FQGNSA.

This chain connects TRBV27 to TRBJ1-2, with 9 bases that match TRBD1. Germline V gene data show CDR1 as MNHEY and CDR2 as SMNVEV (reference sequence). Trimming removed 6 bases from V and 6 bases from J; junction bases left unmatched: 8. The CDR3 runs 14 residues. This chain's CDR3 is CASRFGTGYHGYTF. The CDR3, as DNA: TGTGCCAGCAGGTTCGGGACAGGGTACCATGGCTACACCTTC.

V is TRBV2 and J is TRBJ1-1, with D unclear. The V end was cut by 1 base, the J end by 4 bases, with 7 bases between. Germline CDR1 is SNHLY and CDR2 is FYNNEI. The CDR3 covers 13 residues. The DNA for the CDR3 is TGTGCCAGCAGTGAAGTCCGGGGCACTGAAGCTTTCTTT. Translating it yields CASSEVRGTEAFF.

The CDR3 loop reads CASSVASGGMYEQYF. In DNA form, the CDR3 reads TGTGCCAGCAGCGTGGCTTCGGGAGGAATGTACGAGCAGTACTTC. The genes are TRBV9 and TRBJ2-7; 7 bases line up with TRBD2. Germline loops: CDR1 SGDLS, CDR2 YYNGEE. CDR3 length: 15 amino acids. The ends lost 2 bases at V and 4 bases at J; junction bases unmatched: 9.

V and J are TRBV6-4 and TRBJ1-2, with no clear D. The CDR3 contains 14 residues. V lost 0 bases and J 4 bases, leaving 9 bases between the germline ends. From germline, CDR1 is MRHNA and CDR2 SNTAGT. CDR3 DNA: TGTGCCAGCAGTGACTCGTCCCAGGCCTATGGCTACACCTTC. Translation gives CASSDSSQAYGYTF.

This clone was seen once. V and J are TRBV19 and TRBJ1-4, with D uncertain. The V end was cut by 5 bases, the J end by 5 bases, with 12 bases between. Germline CDR1 and CDR2: LNHDA and SQIVND (reference sequence). CDR3 length: 14 amino acids. The CDR3: CASSPRGENEKLFF. CDR3 coding DNA: TGTGCCAGTAGTCCGCGGGGAGAAAATGAAAAACTGTTTTTT.

This rearrangement joins TRBV2 to TRBJ2-1; D not certain. V was shortened by 5 bases and J by 2 bases, with 13 bases between the two germline ends. The CDR3 is 15 amino acids. CDR1 and CDR2 from the germline V gene are SNHLY and FYNNEI. CDR3 region: CASSPDSVPYNEQFF. The CDR3 DNA reads as TGTGCCAGCAGTCCTGACTCGGTCCCCTACAATGAGCAGTTCTTC.

The DNA of the CDR3 is TGTGCCAGCAGTGGAGGACAGTATGGCTACACCTTC. Protein: CASSGGQYGYTF. The J gene is TRBJ1-2, the V gene TRBV6-5; tentative D call: TRBD1 (6 bases). Trimming shortened V by 5 bases and J by 5 bases, and 9 bases separated the two germline ends. CDR1 is MNHEY, CDR2 SVGAGI, per germline. This CDR3 has 12 residues.

This clone was observed once. CDR3 in amino acids: CASSEQGWTYGYTF. The CDR3 region has the DNA TGTGCCAGCAGCGAACAGGGCTGGACCTATGGCTACACCTTC. The genes are TRBV27 and TRBJ1-2; weak D call: TRBD1 (6 bases). This CDR3 has 14 amino acids. Looked up from germline, CDR1 is MNHEY and CDR2 is SMNVEV (reference sequence). Trimming stripped 6 bases from V and 4 bases from J, with 15 bases between.

The chain is built from TRBV6-4 and TRBJ1-5; 8 positions agree with TRBD1. With V trimmed by 6 bases and J by 1 base, 2 bases remained unmatched. Germline CDR1 MRHNA, CDR2 SNTAGT. The CDR3 runs 14 residues. The chain's CDR3 is CASRRQGSNQPQHF. The CDR3 DNA reads TGTGCCAGCAGGAGACAGGGGAGCAATCAGCCCCAGCATTTT.

The chain uses TRBV6-1 and TRBJ1-3; the match to TRBD1 covers 9 bases. Germline values: CDR1 MNHNS, CDR2 SASEGT. The length of the CDR3 is 15 residues. V was pared by 4 bases and J by 7 bases, with 8 bases of the junction left unmatched. In nucleotides, the CDR3 is TGTGCCAGCAGTGCCTGGACAGGGGAGGAGAACACCATATATTTT. Its translation is CASSAWTGEENTIYF.

The chain employs TRBV27 and TRBJ2-3; 12 bases align to TRBD2. The germline V gene has CDR1 MNHEY and CDR2 SMNVEV (reference sequence). V was clipped by 2 bases and J by 5 bases; unmatched bases: 5. The CDR3 has 16 amino acids. CDR3 bases: TGTGCCAGCAGTTTACTAGCGGGAGGGCCTGGAGATACGCAGTATTTT. Translated: CASSLLAGGPGDTQYF.

Notes on this clone: An end of the junction does not agree with germline; a read error may underlie this. The chain is built from TRBV6-5 and TRBJ2-2; TRBD2 matches at 7 bases. Germline CDR1 is MNHEY and CDR2 is SVGAGI. The CDR3 has 15 amino acids. The CDR3 nucleotides are TGTGCCAGCACCCAGCGGGAATCGAACACCGAGGAGCTGTTTTTT. This sequence encodes CASTQRESNTEELFF.

The rearrangement uses TRBV7-9 and TRBJ2-1; D possibly corresponds to TRBD2 (6 bases). The CDR3 is made up of 14 amino acids. V was cut by 2 bases and J by 4 bases, with 9 bases left in between. Germline-derived CDR1 and CDR2 are SEHNR and FQNEAQ (reference sequence). The CDR3 region is CASSLLRGYNEQFF. The CDR3 nucleotides read TGTGCCAGCAGCTTATTGCGGGGATACAATGAGCAGTTCTTC.